The rows below give T cell receptor beta chains drawn from one sample of a study of shared clonotypes between healthy human individuals. Measured with immunoSEQ multiplex PCR; TCRdb has only the in-frame clones, and not every one. The table lists 650,000 to 750,000 clones, around 72% of them singletons. Sequencing was done on a sample of memory CD4+ T cells sorted from blood. The receptors were sampled from a woman aged 30 to 39 in good health. The CDR3 runs from the conserved cysteine through the conserved F or W. Fields, in order: clone size, V gene, D gene, J gene, CDR3 DNA, CDR3 protein. A D gene is named only where the DNA matches it firmly. Clone sizes are given selectively: once, few, many, or a class where the clone is expanded.

-,TRBV28,-,TRBJ2-7,TGTGCCAGCACCTCCCTTTCCGGCGAGCAGTACTTC,CASTSLSGEQYF
few,TRBV2,-,TRBJ2-1,TGTGCCAGCAGTGGTCCCGGAGGCTATGAGCAGTTCTTC,CASSGPGGYEQFF
-,TRBV28,-,TRBJ1-5,TGTGCCAGCAGTCCAACACACAGCAATCAGCCCCAGCATTTT,CASSPTHSNQPQHF
-,TRBV19,-,TRBJ1-3,TGTGCCAGTAGTATCGAGGTCTCTGGAAACACCATATATTTT,CASSIEVSGNTIYF
-,TRBV30,-,TRBJ1-5,TGTGCCTGGAGTGGCGGGAGTCATCAGCCCCAGCATTTT,CAWSGGSHQPQHF
-,TRBV7-9,-,TRBJ1-4,TGTGCCAGCAGCCTCCTCGCAGGGACTAATGAAAAACTGTTTTTT,CASSLLAGTNEKLFF
-,TRBV6-1,-,TRBJ2-5,TGTGCCGGAGGTTCTGAGACAAAGACCCAGTACTTC,CAGGSETKTQYF
-,TRBV2,-,TRBJ2-4,TGTGCCAGCACAATAAGGGGCTGGACCAAAAACATTCAGTACTTC,CASTIRGWTKNIQYF
-,TRBV28,-,TRBJ1-2,TGTGCCAGCAGTTTGGGACGCCCAGGGGGCTACACCTTC,CASSLGRPGGYTF
-,TRBV5-8,TRBD2,TRBJ2-1,TGTGCCAGCAGCTTGGTGGTAGGAACGGGACTAGCGGGCTACAATGAGCAGTTCTTC,CASSLVVGTGLAGYNEQFF
-,TRBV5-1,-,TRBJ1-4,TGCGCCAGCAGCCCAGGACAGTCCTATAATGAAAAACTGTTTTTT,CASSPGQSYNEKLFF
-,TRBV27,TRBD2,TRBJ2-7,TGTGCCAGCAGTGCGGGACTAGCGGGAGGGTCCTACGAGCAGTACTTC,CASSAGLAGGSYEQYF
-,TRBV28,-,TRBJ1-2,TGTGCCAGCAGACCCCAGACTCGCCAAGGGGGCTACACCTTC,CASRPQTRQGGYTF
-,TRBV6-1,TRBD1,TRBJ1-1,TGTGCCAGCAGTGAACCGGGACAGGGGAACACTGAAGCTTTCTTT,CASSEPGQGNTEAFF
-,TRBV6-6,TRBD1,TRBJ2-7,TGTGCCATCAGCGACAGGGGGCTAACCGCCTACGAGCAGTACTTC,CAISDRGLTAYEQYF
-,TRBV5-1,-,TRBJ2-1,TGCGCCAGCAGCTTGATTGTTTCGGGAGCCAACTACAATGAGCAGTTCTTC,CASSLIVSGANYNEQFF
-,TRBV20-1,TRBD1,TRBJ1-1,TGCAGTGCGTCAGGGGGGACTGAAGCTTTCTTT,CSASGGTEAFF
-,TRBV28,-,TRBJ1-4,TGTGCCAGCAGTTTACAACAAGGAGGGGTTGATGAAAAACTGTTTTTT,CASSLQQGGVDEKLFF
-,TRBV2,-,TRBJ1-3,TGTGCCAGCAGTGAATACGGGGTAAACTCTGGAAACACCATATATTTT,CASSEYGVNSGNTIYF
-,TRBV5-1,TRBD1,TRBJ2-6,TGCGCCAGCAGCTTCGACAGGGCTGGGGCCAACGTCCTGACTTTC,CASSFDRAGANVLTF
few,TRBV7-9,-,TRBJ1-1,TGTGCCAGCAGCCCACAAATGAACACTGAAGCTTTCTTT,CASSPQMNTEAFF
few,TRBV6-6,TRBD2,TRBJ2-7,TGTGCCAGCAGTTACGAGACTAGCGCCCACGAGCAGTACTTC,CASSYETSAHEQYF
-,TRBV18,-,TRBJ2-1,TGTGCCAGCTCACCGGTTAGCTCCTACAATGAGCAGTTCTTC,CASSPVSSYNEQFF
few,TRBV5-4,-,TRBJ2-3,TGTGCCAGCAGCTTAGTCGGCGGAGATACGCAGTATTTT,CASSLVGGDTQYF
few,TRBV7-2,-,TRBJ2-1,TGTGCCAGCAGCTCCCCCGGGAGTCCCTACAATGAGCAGTTCTTC,CASSSPGSPYNEQFF
-,TRBV19,-,TRBJ1-4,TGTGCCAGTAGTAAAAGGACAGCCGTAAATGAAAAACTGTTTTTT,CASSKRTAVNEKLFF
-,TRBV7-2,TRBD1,TRBJ2-2,TGTGCCAGCAGCTTAGGGACAGGGAACACCGGGGAGCTGTTTTTT,CASSLGTGNTGELFF
-,TRBV5-1,-,TRBJ1-1,TGCGCCAGCAGCTTAGGCAGACTTAACACTGAAGCTTTCTTT,CASSLGRLNTEAFF
-,TRBV19,-,TRBJ2-1,TGTGCCAGTAATACAGGGTCAAGCTCCTACAATGAGCAGTTCTTC,CASNTGSSSYNEQFF
-,TRBV27,TRBD1,TRBJ1-1,TGTGCCAGCAGATCCCCTGCGCGGACAGGGGGTACTGAAGCTTTCTTT,CASRSPARTGGTEAFF
few,TRBV5-1,TRBD2,TRBJ2-3,TGCGCCAGCAGCTTGGCTGGGACTAGCGGTACAGATACGCAGTATTTT,CASSLAGTSGTDTQYF
-,TRBV18,-,TRBJ2-2,TGTGCCAGCTCACCTCGTCAGGGATCCACCGGGGAGCTGTTTTTT,CASSPRQGSTGELFF
-,TRBV20-1,-,TRBJ1-1,TGCAGTGCCATACAGAACACTGAAGCTTTCTTT,CSAIQNTEAFF
-,TRBV19,-,TRBJ2-1,TGTGCCAGTAGTACGTCGAGTGAGCAGTTCTTC,CASSTSSEQFF
-,TRBV19,-,TRBJ1-1,TGTGCCAGTAGTAATACAGGGCTCGACACTGAAGCTTTCTTT,CASSNTGLDTEAFF
-,TRBV19,-,TRBJ1-5,TGTGCCAGTACGTATAGGGGCAATCAGCCCCAGCATTTT,CASTYRGNQPQHF